This T cell receptor (beta chain) stems from a study of radiotherapy plus CTLA-4 blockade in lung cancer. Sequencing used immunoSEQ multiplex PCR; TCRdb keeps in-frame clones, though not all of them. The sample has about 95,000 clones; 75% to 90% are singletons. The V gene's germline CDR1 is SGHRS and CDR2 YFSETQ. Trimming cost V 4 bases and J 4 bases; bases outside gene matches: 10. This CDR3 has 16 amino acids. The material sequenced was peripheral blood, taken from a patient treated with radiotherapy plus ipilimumab. The chain couples TRBV5-1 to TRBJ2-3; 9 bases map to TRBD1. The receptor comes from a human donor with non-small cell lung cancer who had a partial response to radiotherapy plus ipilimumab. Here the CDR3 DNA reads TGCGCCAGCAGCAAAACGGGACAGGGTGTGGCAGATACGCAGTATTTT. This encodes CASSKTGQGVADTQYF.